Only a few counts were recorded for the clone carrying this T cell receptor (beta chain). Antigen unknown. These data belong to a study of shared clonotypes between healthy human individuals. Overall study results and limits: The researchers took only blood, and tissue repertoires probably look different.

From germline, CDR1 is SSHAT and CDR2 FNYEAQ (reference sequence). V lost 3 bases and J lost 5, with 8 bases in between. The CDR3 spans 13 residues. Assay used: immunoSEQ multiplex PCR; TCRdb lists only in-frame clones, some missing. The data contain about 2.4 million clones, approximately 93% of them singletons. The source is a man aged 18 to 29 in good health. Some clones in this sample may be carry-over from other donors' samples. The sample was naive CD4+ T cells from PBMCs. The subset: CD45RA+ positively selected. J is TRBJ2-1 and V is TRBV7-7; D is possibly TRBD2 (5 bases). CDR3 nucleotides: TGTGCCAGCAGCTTTGGACTTAACAATGAGCAGTTCTTC. Translating gives CASSFGLNNEQFF.